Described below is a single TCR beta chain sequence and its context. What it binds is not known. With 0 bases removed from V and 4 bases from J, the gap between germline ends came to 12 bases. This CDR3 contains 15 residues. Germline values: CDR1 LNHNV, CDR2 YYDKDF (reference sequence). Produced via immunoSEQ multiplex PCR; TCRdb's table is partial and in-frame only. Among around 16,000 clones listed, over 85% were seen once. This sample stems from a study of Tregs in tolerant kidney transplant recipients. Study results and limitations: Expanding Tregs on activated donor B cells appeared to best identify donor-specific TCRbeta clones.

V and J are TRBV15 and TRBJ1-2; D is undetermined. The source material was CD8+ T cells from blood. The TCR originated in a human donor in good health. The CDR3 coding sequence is TGTGCCACCAGCAGAGAAAGGGCCCTCTCCTATGGCTACACCTTC. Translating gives CATSRERALSYGYTF.